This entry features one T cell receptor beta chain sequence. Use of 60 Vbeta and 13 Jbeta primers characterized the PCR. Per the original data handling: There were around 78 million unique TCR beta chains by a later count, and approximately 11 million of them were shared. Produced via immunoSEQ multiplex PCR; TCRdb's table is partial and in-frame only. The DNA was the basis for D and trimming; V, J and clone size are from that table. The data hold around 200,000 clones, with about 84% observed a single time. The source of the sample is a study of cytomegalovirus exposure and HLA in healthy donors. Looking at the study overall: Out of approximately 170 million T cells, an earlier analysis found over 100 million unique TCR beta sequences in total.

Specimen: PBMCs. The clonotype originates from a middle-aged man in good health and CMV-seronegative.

Here the CDR3 DNA reads TGTGCCAGCAGCCTCGGGACAGGTGCAGCAGATACGCAGTATTTT. Encoded protein: CASSLGTGAADTQYF. The chain links TRBV14 to TRBJ2-3; 8 positions agree with TRBD1. Germline assignment: CDR1 SGHDN and CDR2 FVKESK. The CDR3 contains 15 residues. The J segment lost 4 bases and the V segment lost 4 bases, leaving 7 bases of the junction unmatched.